Shown below are 15 T cell receptor beta chains from a single sample sequenced in a study of cytomegalovirus exposure and HLA in healthy donors. Use of 60 Vbeta and 13 Jbeta primers characterized the PCR. Profiled with immunoSEQ multiplex PCR; TCRdb holds only in-frame clones, not every one. The profile shows almost 90,000 clones, 85% of them singletons. Sequenced: PBMCs. The source is a man aged 35-49 years in good health and CMV-seropositive.

The genes are TRBV7-3 and TRBJ2-2, with TRBD2 as a possible D gene (6 bases). Trimming took off 2 bases at V and 3 bases at J, with 10 bases between the two ends. The CDR3 runs 15 residues. Germline V gene sequence: CDR1 SGHTA, CDR2 FQGTGA. The CDR3 coding sequence is TGTGCCAGCAGCTTAGGAGGGACCCACACCGGGGAGCTGTTTTTT. It yields the protein CASSLGGTHTGELFF.

The chain recombines TRBV27 with TRBJ2-1, with TRBD1 matching 10 bases. The CDR3 consists of 16 residues. The V segment lost 5 bases and the J segment 6 bases; nucleotides outside the gene matches: 10. Germline assignment: CDR1 MNHEY and CDR2 SMNVEV (reference sequence). CDR3 bases: TGTGCCAGCAGTCCTCTACCGGGACAGGGGACCAATGAGCAGTTCTTC. It is translated as CASSPLPGQGTNEQFF.

V is TRBV6-1 and J is TRBJ1-5; D is possibly TRBD1 (5 bases). CDR1 is MNHNS, CDR2 SASEGT, per germline. This CDR3 spans 15 amino acids. V shed 5 bases and J shed 1 base, with 12 bases lying between them. DNA of the CDR3: TGTGCCAGCAGTTGGGGCCAGCAGAGCAATCAGCCCCAGCATTTT. Amino acid sequence: CASSWGQQSNQPQHF.

This clone was found once. The chain carries TRBV5-4 and TRBJ1-2; the match to TRBD1 covers 9 bases. Losses at the gene ends were 4 bases for V and 8 bases for J; bases not matched to a gene: 12. The CDR3 sequence is 15 residues long. CDR1 SGHNT and CDR2 YYREEE come from the germline V gene (reference sequence). DNA of the CDR3: TGTGCCAGCAGCCTTCCGGACAGGGGATTGAGGGGCTACACCTTC. Translated, it gives CASSLPDRGLRGYTF.

This clone occurred a few times. The rearrangement links TRBV23-1 to TRBJ1-5, with D perhaps TRBD1 (5 bases). TRBV23-1 falls under the ORF class, with uncertain function. Trimming removed 1 base at V and 9 bases at J, with 16 bases between. There are 15 residues in the CDR3. CDR3: CASSQLEETQGPQHF. CDR3 nucleotide sequence: TGCGCCAGCAGTCAATTAGAGGAAACCCAGGGGCCCCAGCATTTT.

This chain links TRBV19 with TRBJ1-3; 7 bases fit TRBD1. CDR1 is LNHDA and CDR2 is SQIVND in the germline V gene (reference sequence). V shed 7 bases and J 7 bases; nucleotides not matched to a gene: 10. This CDR3 comprises 14 residues. CDR3 in amino acids: CASTKGARSNTIYF. The CDR3 DNA is TGTGCCAGTACCAAGGGGGCTCGGTCTAACACCATATATTTT. The whole variable domain, remainder taken from reference TRBV19 and TRBJ1-3, is DGGITQSPKYLFRKEGQNVTLSCEQNLNHDAMYWYRQDPGQGLRLIYYSQIVNDFQKGDIAEGYSVSREKKESFPLTVTSAQKNPTAFYLCASTKGARSNTIYFGEGSWLTVV.

This clone has only one observation. CDR3: CAISREQATEQFF. The DNA for the CDR3 is TGTGCCATCAGCCGCGAACAGGCGACTGAGCAGTTCTTC. The chain is built from TRBV10-3 and TRBJ2-1; the D gene is possibly TRBD1 (5 bases). Trimming took 6 bases from V and 9 from J, leaving 15 bases between them. This CDR3 is 13 amino acids long. Germline V CDR1 and CDR2: ENHRY, SYGVKD.

The chain couples TRBV7-2 to TRBJ1-5, with TRBD1 matching over 7 bases. Germline CDR1 and CDR2: SGHTA and FQGNSA. J lost 11 bases, V lost 1 base, and 8 bases had no gene match. The CDR3 runs to 14 residues. The CDR3 protein is CASSLEATGSTQHF. The CDR3 bases are TGTGCCAGCAGCTTAGAGGCGACAGGGAGCACCCAGCATTTT.

The V call is TRBV7-9, the J call TRBJ1-6, with D hard to call. V lost 1 base and J 14 bases, leaving 12 bases between the germline ends. Germline assignment: CDR1 SEHNR and CDR2 FQNEAQ (reference sequence). This CDR3 comprises 13 residues. For the CDR3, the DNA is TGTGCCAGCAGCTTAGAAGCTCCCTTGGCCCTCCACTTT. As protein: CASSLEAPLALHF.

The gene calls are TRBV6-5 and TRBJ2-3; TRBD2 matches at 12 bases. V shed 6 bases and J 6 bases; nucleotides not matched to a gene: 7. Germline-derived CDR1 and CDR2 are MNHEY and SVGAGI. CDR3 length: 15 residues. The CDR3 spells CASSQGLAGVDTQYF. CDR3 DNA: TGTGCCAGCAGCCAGGGACTAGCGGGCGTTGATACGCAGTATTTT.

This clone has just a few counts. CDR3: CASRRGQGYAGELFF. CDR3 nucleotides: TGTGCCAGCAGAAGAGGACAGGGATATGCCGGGGAGCTGTTTTTT. V and J are TRBV27 and TRBJ2-2; 8 bases align to TRBD1. The CDR3 is made up of 15 amino acids. The V gene end was trimmed by 6 bases and the J gene end by 6 bases; junction bases not matched to a gene: 9. CDR1 MNHEY and CDR2 SMNVEV come from the germline V gene (reference sequence).

The V and J genes are TRBV6-6 and TRBJ2-1, with D maybe TRBD2 (6 bases). The germline V gene has CDR1 MNHNY and CDR2 SVGAGI (reference sequence). Trimming pared 5 bases from V and 6 bases from J, leaving 17 bases between. The CDR3 covers 15 residues. CDR3 loop: CASSGLGGTLNEQFF. CDR3 DNA: TGTGCCAGCAGTGGCCTGGGGGGAACCCTCAATGAGCAGTTCTTC.

V usage is TRBV5-1 and J usage is TRBJ2-3; no reliable D call. V was clipped by 4 bases and J by 3 bases, with 9 bases between them. This CDR3 contains 13 residues. Germline V gene lookup returns CDR1 SGHRS and CDR2 YFSETQ. CDR3 sequence (DNA): TGCGCCAGCAGCCTTACTTCAACAGATACGCAGTATTTT. Translated: CASSLTSTDTQYF.

The chain employs TRBV19 and TRBJ1-2; 10 positions match TRBD1. The CDR3 has 16 amino acids. V gave up 7 bases and J gave up 4 bases; unmatched junction bases: 12. Germline assignment: CDR1 LNHDA and CDR2 SQIVND (reference sequence). The CDR3 DNA is TGTGCCAGTAAGGACAGGGGGTCACCACTAGGCTATGGCTACACCTTC. It yields the protein CASKDRGSPLGYGYTF.

The chain has TRBV18 and TRBJ2-7; D may be TRBD2 (6 bases). Trimming left V 2 bases short and J 3 bases short, with 11 bases between. Germline V lookup: CDR1 KGHSH, CDR2 LQKENI. This CDR3 has 14 amino acids. CDR3 coding DNA: TGTGCCAGCTCACCAAAGCAGGGACTCTACGAGCAGTACTTC. Its translation: CASSPKQGLYEQYF.